The table lists the clone carrying this T cell receptor beta chain with a few counts. Its matching antigen is unknown. The V gene's germline CDR1 is MNHNY and CDR2 SVGAGI (reference sequence). Trimming shortened V by 2 bases and J by 8 bases, and 10 bases separated the two germline ends. This CDR3 is built from 13 residues. This entry belongs to a study of T-cell reconstitution after alpha-beta-depleted transplantation in children. Study-level results: Surviving recipient T cells and thymic progenitors accounted for the high day-60 TCRbeta diversity observed in some patients. Roughly two months post-transplant, alpha-beta T cells reportedly originated from several hundred graft clones that had expanded. Diversity and T-cell counts at one year after transplant derived mostly from new T cells.

TCRbeta library preparation incorporated unique molecular identifiers. MiXCR, applied by TCRdb to the PCR reads, yields one record per CDR3 protein. Of hundreds of thousands of distinct CDR3 sequences in the sample, 10% to 15% were seen once. The sequences come from PBMCs, mostly from graft donor cells, collected 360 days after TCRalphabeta/CD19-depleted stem cell transplant. This TCR was sampled from a male patient younger than 18 who had a stem cell transplant for acute myeloid leukemia, so the T cells may come from the graft donor. This chain links TRBV6-6 with TRBJ2-1; D remains ambiguous. CDR3: CASSYSSSYEQFF. The CDR3 DNA follows: TGTGCCAGCAGTTACAGCTCTTCGTATGAGCAGTTCTTC.